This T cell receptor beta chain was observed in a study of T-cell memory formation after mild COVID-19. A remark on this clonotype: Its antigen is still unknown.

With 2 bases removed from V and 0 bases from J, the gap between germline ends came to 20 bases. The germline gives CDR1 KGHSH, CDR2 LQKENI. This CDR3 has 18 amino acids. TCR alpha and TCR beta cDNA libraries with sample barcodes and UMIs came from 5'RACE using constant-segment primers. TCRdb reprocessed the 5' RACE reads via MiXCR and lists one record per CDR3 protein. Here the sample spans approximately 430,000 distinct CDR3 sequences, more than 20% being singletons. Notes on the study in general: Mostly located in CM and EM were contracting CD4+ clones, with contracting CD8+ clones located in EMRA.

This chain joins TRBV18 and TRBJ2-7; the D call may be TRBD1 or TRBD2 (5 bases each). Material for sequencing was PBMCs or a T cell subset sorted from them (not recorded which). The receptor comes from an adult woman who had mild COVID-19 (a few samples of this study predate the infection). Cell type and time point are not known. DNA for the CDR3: TGTGCCAGCTCACCATTGGCTGCGACAGCCACTAGCTCCTACGAGCAGTACTTC. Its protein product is CASSPLAATATSSYEQYF.